Given below is one T cell receptor beta chain in context. The antigen is undetermined. The record originates from a study of cytomegalovirus exposure and HLA in healthy donors. In the study overall: Tens of millions of unique TCRs from HLA-typed donors were held in an early release of data.

CDR3 length: 13 residues. V trimming: 10 bases; J trimming: 4 bases; junction bases outside the gene matches: 7. Germline V gives CDR1 MDHEN, CDR2 SYDVKM. Study results and limitations: The study listed 150 to 200 cytomegalovirus-associated TCR beta chains. Later examination showed HLA-associated TCR beta chains had greater clonal expansion than equally common others.

The PCR employed 60 Vbeta primers together with 13 Jbeta primers. Assay: immunoSEQ multiplex PCR; the TCRdb copy retains only in-frame clones and omits some. The sample records some 180,000 clones, 60% to 85% being singletons. The sequenced material came from PBMCs. This chain joins TRBV28 and TRBJ1-2; 9 nucleotides agree with TRBD1. The clonotype comes from a male donor in good health and CMV-seronegative. The CDR3 sequence: CAIPGQGGYGYTF. Here the CDR3 DNA reads TGTGCCATTCCGGGACAGGGTGGCTATGGCTACACCTTC.